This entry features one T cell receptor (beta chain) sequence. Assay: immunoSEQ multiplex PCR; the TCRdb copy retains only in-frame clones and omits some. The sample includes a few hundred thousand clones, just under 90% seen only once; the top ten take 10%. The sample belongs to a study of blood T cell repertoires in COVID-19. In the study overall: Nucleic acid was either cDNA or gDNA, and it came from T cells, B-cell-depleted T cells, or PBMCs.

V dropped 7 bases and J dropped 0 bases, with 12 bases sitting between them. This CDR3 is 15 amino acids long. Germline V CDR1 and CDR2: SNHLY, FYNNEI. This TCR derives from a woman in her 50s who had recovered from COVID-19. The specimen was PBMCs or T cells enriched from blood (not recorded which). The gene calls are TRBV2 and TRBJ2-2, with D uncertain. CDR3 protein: CASNGGTPNTGELFF. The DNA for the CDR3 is TGTGCCAGCAACGGCGGAACCCCGAACACCGGGGAGCTGTTTTTT.